The entry below gives a single T cell receptor beta chain sequence along with its context. This specimen comes from a study of blood T cell repertoires in COVID-19. On the study more broadly: Researchers got acute and convalescent COVID-19 samples from the United States, Italy and Spain. PBMCs, B-cell-depleted T cells, or T cells were the source of the cDNA or gDNA that made up the material.

In germline, CDR1 is WNHNN, CDR2 SYGVQD (reference sequence). V was pared by 4 bases and J by 4 bases, with 6 bases of the junction left unmatched. The CDR3 extends over 16 amino acids. Sequencing used immunoSEQ multiplex PCR; TCRdb keeps in-frame clones, though not all of them. The repertoire consists of around 80,000 clones, with 82% occurring once and the leading ten covering about 30%. The J gene is TRBJ2-4, the V gene TRBV10-1; TRBD2 matches at 11 bases. The sample comprised peripheral blood. The TCR sequence derives from a human donor in a cohort sampled during active COVID-19. CDR3 in amino acids: CASSAGLAGGKNIQYF. The DNA for the CDR3 is TGCGCCAGCAGTGCAGGACTAGCGGGCGGAAAAAACATTCAGTACTTC.